The 18 T cell receptor beta chains listed next were all sequenced from one sample in a study of neoadjuvant anti-PD-1 for oral cavity cancer. The time point denotes: after neoadjuvant nivolumab, at surgical resection. TCRdb's copy holds only in-frame clones and misses some; the assay was immunoSEQ multiplex PCR. The sample has more than 9,000 clones, about 67% seen once. The sample here was PBMCs, taken after nivolumab (anti-PD-1) treatment. The source of these receptors is a person aged 40-85 years with oral cavity squamous cell carcinoma.

The J gene is TRBJ2-4, the V gene TRBV6-1; D gene uncertain. Germline V gene data show CDR1 as MNHNS and CDR2 as SASEGT. The CDR3 contains 13 residues. V was clipped by 3 bases and J by 0 bases, with 3 bases between them. CDR3 sequence reads: CASSEGAKNIQYF. CDR3 sequence (DNA): TGTGCCAGCAGTGAGGGAGCCAAAAACATTCAGTACTTC.

The V and J genes are TRBV6-1 and TRBJ1-5; D remains ambiguous. Deletions cut 11 bases from V and 0 bases from J, with 14 bases between. Germline values: CDR1 MNHNS, CDR2 SASEGT. The CDR3 extends over 14 amino acids. The CDR3 here is CASTGGNSNQPQHF. The DNA for the CDR3 is TGTGCCTCCACGGGAGGGAATAGCAATCAGCCCCAGCATTTT.

J is TRBJ2-1 and V is TRBV6-1; TRBD1 might be the D (6 bases). The length of the CDR3 is 14 residues. V was trimmed by 7 bases and J by 9 bases, leaving 19 bases between them. Germline loops: CDR1 MNHNS, CDR2 SASEGT. The CDR3 DNA is TGTGCCAGCATTCAGGGGCTTGGGTTAGGTGAGCAGTTCTTC. Amino acids: CASIQGLGLGEQFF.

The J gene is TRBJ2-2, the V gene TRBV5-1; D ambiguous. V lost 3 bases, J lost 7 bases, and 13 bases lay in between. Germline CDR1 and CDR2: SGHRS and YFSETQ. The CDR3 runs to 14 residues. Here the CDR3 reads CASSSTPGGGELFF. CDR3 in DNA: TGCGCCAGCAGCTCCACTCCGGGCGGCGGGGAGCTGTTTTTT.

The count of this clone is one. The chain uses TRBV9 and TRBJ1-6; the D is unclear. V lost 7 bases and J 8 bases, leaving 16 bases between the germline ends. Germline V lookup: CDR1 SGDLS, CDR2 YYNGEE. The CDR3 consists of 14 residues. The CDR3 nucleotides are TGTGCCAGCTCAAATGGTGGTTTCGATTCACCCCTCCACTTT. Protein: CASSNGGFDSPLHF.

The chain has TRBV7-6 and TRBJ1-1; the match to TRBD1 covers 8 bases. CDR3 size: 14 residues. The germline gives CDR1 SGHVS, CDR2 FNYEAQ. V lost 2 bases, J lost 4 bases, and 3 bases stayed unmatched. As DNA, the CDR3 is TGTGCCAGCAGCTTACGAACAGGGGGCACTGAAGCTTTCTTT. Translating it yields CASSLRTGGTEAFF.

This clone was counted only a few times. This chain uses TRBV28 with TRBJ1-1; D perhaps matches TRBD1 (5 bases). With 6 bases removed from V and 11 bases from J, the gap between germline ends came to 10 bases. The CDR3 sequence is 10 residues long. Germline V gene lookup returns CDR1 MDHEN and CDR2 SYDVKM. The CDR3 protein is CASRRGRAFF. In nucleotides, the CDR3 is TGTGCCAGCAGGAGGGGTAGGGCTTTCTTT.

A few counts support this clone. The chain is built from TRBV19 and TRBJ1-1; the D gene is possibly TRBD1 (5 bases). Trimming took off 1 base at V and 5 bases at J, with 20 bases between the two ends. This CDR3 comprises 17 residues. The V gene's germline CDR1 is LNHDA and CDR2 SQIVND (reference sequence). For the CDR3, the DNA is TGTGCCAGTAGTATAGCCGCCCGGGGCGGAAGGGAAACTGAAGCTTTCTTT. This codes for CASSIAARGGRETEAFF.

The chain joins TRBV2 to TRBJ2-1, with 8 bases aligning to TRBD2. The CDR3 runs 13 residues. Unmatched junction bases numbered 6, after V lost 6 bases and J lost 8 bases. Looked up from germline, CDR1 is SNHLY and CDR2 is FYNNEI. The DNA for the CDR3 is TGTGCCAGCAGCCTAGGACTAGCCGATGAGCAGTTCTTC. Translated: CASSLGLADEQFF.

The chain joins TRBV18 to TRBJ1-1, with D uncertain. The ends were cut back, 6 bases at V and 1 base at J, with 12 bases in the middle. Germline V gives CDR1 KGHSH, CDR2 LQKENI. The CDR3 consists of 14 residues. The CDR3 sequence: CASSGVPGNTEAFF. For the CDR3, the DNA is TGTGCCAGCTCTGGGGTCCCGGGGAACACTGAAGCTTTCTTT.

The chain links TRBV6-9 to TRBJ2-7; D is unclear. The CDR3 consists of 8 residues. Trimming stripped 2 bases from V and 10 bases from J, with 0 bases between. Germline V CDR1 and CDR2: MNHGY, SVAAGI. The DNA of the CDR3 is TGTGCCAGCAGTTATCAGTACTTC. It codes for CASSYQYF.

This clone appeared a few times. The chain is built from TRBV5-1 and TRBJ2-2; D possibly corresponds to TRBD2 (5 bases). Germline V gene data show CDR1 as SGHRS and CDR2 as YFSETQ. The CDR3 has 15 amino acids. V lost 3 bases and J 2 bases, leaving 11 bases between the germline ends. The CDR3 region is CASSWRTDNTGELFF. The CDR3, as DNA: TGCGCCAGCAGCTGGAGGACGGATAACACCGGGGAGCTGTTTTTT.

The chain joins TRBV5-4 to TRBJ1-4, with D tentatively TRBD1 (6 bases). This CDR3 comprises 14 residues. The germline V and J ends were trimmed by 4 bases and 3 bases, with 10 bases remaining between them. CDR1 and CDR2 (germline): SGHNT, YYREEE (reference sequence). The CDR3 DNA is TGTGCCAGCAGCCAAGGGGGATCTAATGAAAAACTGTTTTTT. This sequence encodes CASSQGGSNEKLFF.

The chain has TRBV7-9 and TRBJ2-3; no clear D gene. The CDR3 is made up of 12 amino acids. V was pared by 5 bases and J by 3 bases, with 6 bases between. Germline CDR1 is SEHNR and CDR2 is FQNEAQ (reference sequence). The CDR3, as DNA: TGTGCCAGCAGCGTCAGTACAGATACGCAGTATTTT. Protein product: CASSVSTDTQYF.

This clone appeared once. J is TRBJ1-1 and V is TRBV19; 7 bases line up with TRBD1. From germline, CDR1 is LNHDA and CDR2 SQIVND (reference sequence). V was clipped by 2 bases and J by 2 bases; unmatched bases: 8. This CDR3 has 16 residues. The CDR3 loop is CASSITGSGGNTEAFF. The CDR3 DNA reads as TGTGCCAGTAGTATAACGGGCTCAGGGGGTAACACTGAAGCTTTCTTT.

V and J are TRBV11-2 and TRBJ2-1; TRBD2 might be the D (5 bases). The germline V gene has CDR1 SGHAT and CDR2 FQNNGV. V was clipped by 5 bases and J by 0 bases, with 11 bases between them. CDR3 length: 15 residues. CDR3: CASSRERSSYNEQFF. CDR3 coding DNA: TGTGCCAGCAGCCGCGAGCGGAGCTCCTACAATGAGCAGTTCTTC.

The chain recombines TRBV6-5 with TRBJ2-2; a weak D match, TRBD1 (5 bases). The CDR3 totals 14 residues. The germline V gene encodes CDR1 MNHEY and CDR2 SVGAGI. Trimming shortened V by 1 base and J by 4 bases, and 7 bases separated the two germline ends. The CDR3 DNA follows: TGTGCCAGCAGTTACTTTCAGGGCACCGGGGAGCTGTTTTTT. It is translated as CASSYFQGTGELFF.

The chain combines TRBV7-6 with TRBJ1-1; 9 bases are shared with TRBD1. Unmatched junction bases numbered 7, after V lost 5 bases and J lost 6 bases. The CDR3 has 14 amino acids. Germline loops: CDR1 SGHVS, CDR2 FNYEAQ. The CDR3 spells CASSNYRGPAEAFF. In nucleotides, the CDR3 is TGTGCCAGCAGCAACTACAGGGGGCCGGCTGAAGCTTTCTTT.